This TCR beta chain was documented in a study of Tregs in tolerant kidney transplant recipients. Libraries were prepared by immunoSEQ multiplex PCR; TCRdb keeps only in-frame clonotypes and omits some of them. This table holds approximately 90,000 clones, more than 80% found once. V gave up 10 bases and J gave up 0 bases, with 16 bases separating them. This CDR3 spans 14 amino acids. Germline V gene lookup returns CDR1 MDHEN and CDR2 SYDVKM. The V and J genes are TRBV28 and TRBJ2-7; perhaps TRBD1 as D (6 bases). The TCR was taken from a human donor in good health. Material: CD8+ T cells from blood. DNA of the CDR3: TGTGCCACCCACCCCCCGACAGGCTCCTACGAGCAGTACTTC. Translated, it gives CATHPPTGSYEQYF.